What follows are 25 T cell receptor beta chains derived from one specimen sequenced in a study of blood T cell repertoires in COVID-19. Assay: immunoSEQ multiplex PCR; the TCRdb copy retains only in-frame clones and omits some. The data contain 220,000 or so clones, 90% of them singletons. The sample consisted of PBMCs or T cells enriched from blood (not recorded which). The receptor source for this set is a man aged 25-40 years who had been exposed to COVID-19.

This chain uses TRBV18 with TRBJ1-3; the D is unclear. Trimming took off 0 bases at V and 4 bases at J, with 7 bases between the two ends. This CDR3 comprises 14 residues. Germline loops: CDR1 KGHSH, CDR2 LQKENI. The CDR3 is CASSPPEGGNTIYF. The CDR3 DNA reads TGTGCCAGCTCACCACCGGAGGGAGGAAACACCATATATTTT.

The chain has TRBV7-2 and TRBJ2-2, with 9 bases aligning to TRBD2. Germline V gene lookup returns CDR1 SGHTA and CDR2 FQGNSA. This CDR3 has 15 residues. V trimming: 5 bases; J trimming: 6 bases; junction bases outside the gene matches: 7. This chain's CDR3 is CASSPAGLAAGELFF. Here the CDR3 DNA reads TGTGCCAGCAGCCCAGCGGGACTAGCTGCCGGGGAGCTGTTTTTT.

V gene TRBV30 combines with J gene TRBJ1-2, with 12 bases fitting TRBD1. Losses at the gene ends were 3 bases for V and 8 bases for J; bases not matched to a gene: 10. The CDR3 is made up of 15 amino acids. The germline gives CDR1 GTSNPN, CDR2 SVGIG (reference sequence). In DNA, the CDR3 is TGTGCCTGGAGGAAGGGACAGGGGGCAGTAAACGGCTACACCTTC. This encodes CAWRKGQGAVNGYTF. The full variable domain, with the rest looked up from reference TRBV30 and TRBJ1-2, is SQTIHQWPATLVQPVGSPLSLECTVEGTSNPNLYWYRQAAGRGLQLLFYSVGIGQISSEVPQNLSASRPQDRQFILSSKKLLLSDSGFYLCAWRKGQGAVNGYTFGSGTRLTVV.

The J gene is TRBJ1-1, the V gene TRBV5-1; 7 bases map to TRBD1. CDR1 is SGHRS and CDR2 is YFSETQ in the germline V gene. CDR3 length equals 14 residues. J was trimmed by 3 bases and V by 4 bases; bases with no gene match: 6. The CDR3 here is CASSLRQGDTEAFF. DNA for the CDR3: TGCGCCAGCAGCCTACGACAGGGAGACACTGAAGCTTTCTTT.

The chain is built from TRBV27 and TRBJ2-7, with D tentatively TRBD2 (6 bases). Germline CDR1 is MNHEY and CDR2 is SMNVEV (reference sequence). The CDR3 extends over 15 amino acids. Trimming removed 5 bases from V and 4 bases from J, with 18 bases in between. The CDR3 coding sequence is TGTGCCAGCAGTGGACTGGGGGGAAGGACTTACGAGCAGTACTTC. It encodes CASSGLGGRTYEQYF.

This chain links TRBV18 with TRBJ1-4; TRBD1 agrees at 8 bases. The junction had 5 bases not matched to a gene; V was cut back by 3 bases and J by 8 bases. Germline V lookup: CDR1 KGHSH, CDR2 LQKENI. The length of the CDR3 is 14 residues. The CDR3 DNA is TGTGCCAGCTCACCGGGGACAGGCAGGGAAAAACTGTTTTTT. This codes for CASSPGTGREKLFF.

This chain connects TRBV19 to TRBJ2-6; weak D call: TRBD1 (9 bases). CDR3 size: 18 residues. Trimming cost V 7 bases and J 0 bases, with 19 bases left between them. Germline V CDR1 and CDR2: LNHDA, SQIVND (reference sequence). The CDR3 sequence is CASTGGDRDFSGANVLTF. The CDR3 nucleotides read TGTGCCAGTACGGGGGGGGACAGGGATTTCTCTGGGGCCAACGTCCTGACTTTC.

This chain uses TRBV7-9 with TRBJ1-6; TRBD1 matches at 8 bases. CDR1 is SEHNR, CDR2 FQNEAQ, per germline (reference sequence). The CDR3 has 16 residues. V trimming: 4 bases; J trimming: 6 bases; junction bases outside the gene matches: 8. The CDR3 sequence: CASSSAPTGVNSPLHF. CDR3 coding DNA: TGTGCCAGCAGCTCAGCCCCGACAGGGGTTAATTCACCCCTCCACTTT.

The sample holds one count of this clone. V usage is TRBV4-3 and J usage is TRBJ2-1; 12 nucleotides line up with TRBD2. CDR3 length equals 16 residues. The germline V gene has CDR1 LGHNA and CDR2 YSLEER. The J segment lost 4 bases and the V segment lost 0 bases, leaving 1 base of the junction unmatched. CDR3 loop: CASSQELAGGYNEQFF. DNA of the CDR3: TGCGCCAGCAGCCAAGAACTAGCGGGGGGTTACAATGAGCAGTTCTTC.

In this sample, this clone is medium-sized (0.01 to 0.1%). The CDR3 spells CASSRDNEQFF. The CDR3 DNA follows: TGTGCCAGCAGTCGGGACAATGAGCAGTTCTTC. The chain uses TRBV12-3 or TRBV12-4 and TRBJ2-1; D is ambiguous. The V end was cut by 5 bases, the J end by 5 bases, with 4 bases between. The CDR3 has 11 amino acids.

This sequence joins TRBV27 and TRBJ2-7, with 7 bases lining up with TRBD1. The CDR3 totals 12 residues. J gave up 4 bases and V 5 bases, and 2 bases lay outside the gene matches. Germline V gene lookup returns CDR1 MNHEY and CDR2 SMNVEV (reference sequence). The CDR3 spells CASSRTGYEQYF. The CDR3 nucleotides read TGTGCCAGCAGTAGGACAGGTTACGAGCAGTACTTC.

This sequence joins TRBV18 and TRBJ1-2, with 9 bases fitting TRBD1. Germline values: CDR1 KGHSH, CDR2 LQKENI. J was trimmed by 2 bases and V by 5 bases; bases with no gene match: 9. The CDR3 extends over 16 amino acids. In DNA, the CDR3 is TGTGCCAGCTCAACCGGGACAGGGACCTTCAACTATGGCTACACCTTC. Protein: CASSTGTGTFNYGYTF.

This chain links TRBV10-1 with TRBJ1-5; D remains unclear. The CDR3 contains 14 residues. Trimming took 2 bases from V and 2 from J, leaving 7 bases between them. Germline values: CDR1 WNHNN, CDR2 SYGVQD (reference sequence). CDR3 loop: CASSEPQGNQPQHF. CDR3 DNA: TGCGCCAGCAGTGAGCCTCAGGGCAATCAGCCCCAGCATTTT.

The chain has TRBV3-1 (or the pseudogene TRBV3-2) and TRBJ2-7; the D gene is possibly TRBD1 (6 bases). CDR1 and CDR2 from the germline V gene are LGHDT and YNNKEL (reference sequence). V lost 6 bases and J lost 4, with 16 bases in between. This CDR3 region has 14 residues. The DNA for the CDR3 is TGTGCCAGCAGTCAGAGTTACAGGGAATACGAGCAGTACTTC. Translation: CASSQSYREYEQYF.

The CDR3, as DNA: TGTGCCAGCAGCTTAGGGACAGGGGCGGATACGCAGTATTTT. Its translation: CASSLGTGADTQYF. The chain recombines TRBV11-3 with TRBJ2-3, with 9 nucleotides matching TRBD1. The ends lost 1 base at V and 6 bases at J; junction bases unmatched: 2. Per the germline V gene, CDR1 is SGHNT and CDR2 is YENEEA. This CDR3 comprises 14 residues.

The chain's CDR3 is CASSLTPGAGWETQYF. The CDR3 DNA reads TGTGCCAGCAGCTTAACCCCGGGCGCGGGGTGGGAGACCCAGTACTTC. The chain recombines TRBV7-2 with TRBJ2-5; D possibly corresponds to TRBD2 (6 bases). The CDR3 spans 16 residues. V gave up 2 bases and J gave up 5 bases, with 18 bases separating them. Per germline, CDR1 SGHTA and CDR2 FQGNSA. Drawing the rest from reference TRBV7-2 and TRBJ2-5, the complete variable domain is GAGVSQSPSNKVTEKGKDVELRCDPISGHTALYWYRQSLGQGLEFLIYFQGNSAPDKSGLPSDRFSAERTGGSVSTLTIQRTQQEDSAVYLCASSLTPGAGWETQYFGPGTRLLVL.

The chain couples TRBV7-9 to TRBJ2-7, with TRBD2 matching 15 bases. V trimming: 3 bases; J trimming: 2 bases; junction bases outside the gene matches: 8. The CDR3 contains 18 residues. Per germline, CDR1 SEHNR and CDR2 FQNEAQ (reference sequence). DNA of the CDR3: TGTGCCAGCAGCTTCCCCGGGACTAGCGGGGGGTCGACCTACGAGCAGTACTTC. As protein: CASSFPGTSGGSTYEQYF.

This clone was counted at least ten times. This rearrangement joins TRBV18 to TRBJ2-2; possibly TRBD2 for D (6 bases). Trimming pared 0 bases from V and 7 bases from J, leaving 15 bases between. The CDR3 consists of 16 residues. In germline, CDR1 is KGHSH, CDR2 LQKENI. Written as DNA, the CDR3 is TGTGCCAGCTCACCACCCCGATCGGGAGATGGCGGGGAGCTGTTTTTT. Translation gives CASSPPRSGDGGELFF.

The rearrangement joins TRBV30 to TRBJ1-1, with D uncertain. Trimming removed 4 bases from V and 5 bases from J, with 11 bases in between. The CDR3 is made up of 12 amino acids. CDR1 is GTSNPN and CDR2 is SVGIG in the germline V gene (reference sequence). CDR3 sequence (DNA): TGTGCCTGGACCCGTCTGAGTACTGAAGCTTTCTTT. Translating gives CAWTRLSTEAFF. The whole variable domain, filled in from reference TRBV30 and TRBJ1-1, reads SQTIHQWPATLVQPVGSPLSLECTVEGTSNPNLYWYRQAAGRGLQLLFYSVGIGQISSEVPQNLSASRPQDRQFILSSKKLLLSDSGFYLCAWTRLSTEAFFGQGTRLTVV.

CDR3 loop: CASSVDRNEQFF. As DNA, the CDR3 is TGTGCCAGCAGCGTAGATAGAAATGAGCAGTTCTTC. The V call is TRBV9, the J call TRBJ2-1; no reliable D call. V was pared by 0 bases and J by 7 bases, with 5 bases between. Germline lookup yields CDR1 SGDLS and CDR2 YYNGEE. The CDR3 runs to 12 residues.

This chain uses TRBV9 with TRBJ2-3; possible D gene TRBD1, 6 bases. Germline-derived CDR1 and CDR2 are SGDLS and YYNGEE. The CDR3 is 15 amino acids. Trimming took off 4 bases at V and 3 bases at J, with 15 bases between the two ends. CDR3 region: CASSSTATGTDTQYF. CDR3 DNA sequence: TGTGCCAGCAGCTCCACGGCAACAGGGACAGATACGCAGTATTTT.

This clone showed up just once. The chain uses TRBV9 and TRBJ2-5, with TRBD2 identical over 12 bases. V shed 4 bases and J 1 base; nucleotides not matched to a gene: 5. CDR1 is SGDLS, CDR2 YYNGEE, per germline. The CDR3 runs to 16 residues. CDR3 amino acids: CASSKTSGGSQETQYF. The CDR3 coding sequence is TGTGCCAGCAGCAAGACTAGCGGGGGCTCCCAAGAGACCCAGTACTTC.

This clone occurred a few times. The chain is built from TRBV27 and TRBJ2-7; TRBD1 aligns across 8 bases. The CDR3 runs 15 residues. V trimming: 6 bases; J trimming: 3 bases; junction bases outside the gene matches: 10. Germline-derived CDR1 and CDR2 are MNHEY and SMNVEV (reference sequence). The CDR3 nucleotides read TGTGCCAGCAGCCCCACAGGGGGAATCAGCTACGAGCAGTACTTC. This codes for CASSPTGGISYEQYF.

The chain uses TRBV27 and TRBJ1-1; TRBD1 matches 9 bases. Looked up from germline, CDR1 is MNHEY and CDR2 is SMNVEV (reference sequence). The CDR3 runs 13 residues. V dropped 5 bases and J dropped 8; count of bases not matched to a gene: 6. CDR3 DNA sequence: TGTGCCAGCAGTACAGGGGGCTTGAAGGAAGCTTTCTTT. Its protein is CASSTGGLKEAFF.

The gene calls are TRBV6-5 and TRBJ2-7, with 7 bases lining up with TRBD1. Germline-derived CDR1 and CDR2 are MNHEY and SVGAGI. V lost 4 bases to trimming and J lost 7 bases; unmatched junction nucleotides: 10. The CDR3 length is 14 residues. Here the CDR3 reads CASSSPTGLGEQYF. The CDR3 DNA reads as TGTGCCAGCAGTTCACCGACAGGGCTGGGTGAGCAGTACTTC.